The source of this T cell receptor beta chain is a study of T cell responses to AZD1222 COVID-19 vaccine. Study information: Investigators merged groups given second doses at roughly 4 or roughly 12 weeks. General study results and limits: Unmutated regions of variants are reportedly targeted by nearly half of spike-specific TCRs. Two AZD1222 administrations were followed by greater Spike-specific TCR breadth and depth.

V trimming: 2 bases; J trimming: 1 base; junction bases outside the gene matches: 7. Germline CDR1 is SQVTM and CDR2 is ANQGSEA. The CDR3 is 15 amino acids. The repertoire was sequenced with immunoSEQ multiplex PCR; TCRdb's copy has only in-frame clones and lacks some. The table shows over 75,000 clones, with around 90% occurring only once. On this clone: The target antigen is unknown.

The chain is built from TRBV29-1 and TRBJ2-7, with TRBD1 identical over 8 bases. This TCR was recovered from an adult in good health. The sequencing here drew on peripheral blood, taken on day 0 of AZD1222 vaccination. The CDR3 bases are TGCAGCGTTGAACTAGGACAGGGAAATTCCTACGAGCAGTACTTC. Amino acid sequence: CSVELGQGNSYEQYF.